This T cell receptor (beta chain) derives from a study of molecular identifiers for immune sequencing clone quantification. Study-level findings and limits: With a barcode shared among identical TCR molecules, highly expanded clone sizes could be underestimated. Over 98% of effector molecules, but under 1% in naive cells, were held by clones with more than 20 RNA copies. Spike-in Jurkat TCR RNA from a single cell reportedly registered among 900,000 to 1,000,000 naive cells.

As CD8+CD4-CCR7+CD45RA+ cells, naive CD8 T cells were sorted. Using its own MiXCR run on the PCR reads, TCRdb lists one record per CDR3 protein. Of about 630,000 distinct CDR3 sequences in the sample, around 25% were seen once. A word on this clonotype: What it recognizes is unknown.

The sample was naive CD8+ T cells from blood, with Jurkat cell RNA spiked in. Subset noted: FACS-sorted CD8+CD4-CCR7+CD45RA+ naive T cells. This TCR was sampled from a human donor in good health. Some libraries in this study had Jurkat cell RNA spiked in.

In nucleotides, the CDR3 is TGTGCCAGCAGTTGGGACGGGAACGGCAATCAGCCCCAGCATTTT. Translated: CASSWDGNGNQPQHF. J is TRBJ1-5 and V is TRBV28; D possibly corresponds to TRBD1 (5 bases). Germline loops: CDR1 MDHEN, CDR2 SYDVKM. Trimming took 4 bases from V and 2 from J, leaving 12 bases between them. This CDR3 is 15 amino acids long. The full variable domain, with the rest looked up from reference TRBV28 and TRBJ1-5, is DVKVTQSSRYLVKRTGEKVFLECVQDMDHENMFWYRQDPGLGLRLIYFSYDVKMKEKGDIPEGYSVSREKKERFSLILESASTNQTSMYLCASSWDGNGNQPQHFGDGTRLSIL.